What follows are 32 T cell receptor beta chains derived from one specimen sequenced in a study of T-cell memory formation after mild COVID-19. MiXCR was run by TCRdb on the 5' RACE reads, yielding one entry per CDR3 protein. The table has 250,000 to 300,000 distinct CDR3 sequences, roughly 8.2% seen once. Sequenced sample: PBMCs or a T cell subset sorted from them (not recorded which). All receptors come from a man aged 18 to 30 who had mild COVID-19 (a few samples of this study predate the infection). Cell type and time point are not known.

The V gene is TRBV28, the J gene TRBJ2-1; unclear D gene. Germline assignment: CDR1 MDHEN and CDR2 SYDVKM. The CDR3 covers 15 residues. Trimming cost V 5 bases and J 4 bases, with 15 bases left between them. For the CDR3, the DNA is TGTGCCAGCAGTGGACGACGGGCCGAATACAATGAGCAGTTCTTC. It specifies CASSGRRAEYNEQFF.

Ten or more counts support this clonotype. The chain employs TRBV18 and TRBJ2-5, with unresolved D. Trimming removed 3 bases from V and 0 bases from J, with 8 bases in between. Germline loops: CDR1 KGHSH, CDR2 LQKENI. This CDR3 is built from 14 residues. CDR3 region: CASSPTGYQETQYF. For the CDR3, the DNA is TGTGCCAGCTCACCGACCGGGTACCAAGAGACCCAGTACTTC.

V is TRBV20-1 and J is TRBJ2-5; TRBD1 aligns across 7 bases. Unmatched junction bases numbered 10, after V lost 6 bases and J lost 3 bases. The CDR3 consists of 14 residues. Germline assignment: CDR1 DFQATT and CDR2 SNEGSKA (reference sequence). The CDR3 nucleotides are TGCAGTGCCACTGGGGTCGGGACAGAAGAGACCCAGTACTTC. Its protein product is CSATGVGTEETQYF.

V and J are TRBV11-2 and TRBJ2-7; D unresolved. V was clipped by 6 bases and J by 0 bases, with 9 bases between them. CDR3 length equals 13 residues. Germline V gene lookup returns CDR1 SGHAT and CDR2 FQNNGV. The CDR3 here is CASRNWSSYEQYF. Here the CDR3 DNA reads TGTGCCAGCAGGAACTGGAGCTCCTACGAGCAGTACTTC.

This chain joins TRBV20-1 and TRBJ2-3, with D possibly being TRBD1 (5 bases). This CDR3 is built from 14 residues. V was pared by 1 base and J by 3 bases, with 11 bases between. Per germline, CDR1 DFQATT and CDR2 SNEGSKA (reference sequence). The DNA for the CDR3 is TGCAGTGCTAGAGGCAGGGTCTGGACAGATACGCAGTATTTT. Translation gives CSARGRVWTDTQYF.

The gene calls are TRBV9 and TRBJ2-3; D ambiguous. Per the germline V gene, CDR1 is SGDLS and CDR2 is YYNGEE. This CDR3 has 15 residues. With 0 bases removed from V and 1 base from J, the gap between germline ends came to 9 bases. This CDR3 is CASSVGGGGTDTQYF. DNA of the CDR3: TGTGCCAGCAGCGTAGGAGGCGGCGGCACAGATACGCAGTATTTT.

V usage is TRBV7-9 and J usage is TRBJ2-2, with D tentatively TRBD2 (5 bases). The ends were cut back, 8 bases at V and 4 bases at J, with 5 bases in the middle. The CDR3 covers 11 residues. From germline, CDR1 is SEHNR and CDR2 FQNEAQ (reference sequence). CDR3 sequence (DNA): TGTGCCAGCGAGGGCACCGGGGAGCTGTTTTTT. Translation: CASEGTGELFF.

The rearrangement links TRBV27 to TRBJ2-7; 8 nucleotides line up with TRBD2. Germline V gene lookup returns CDR1 MNHEY and CDR2 SMNVEV (reference sequence). The CDR3 has 13 amino acids. Written as DNA, the CDR3 is TGTGCTAACCCCGCGGGGGGCGGCGGCGAGCAGTACGTC. As protein: CANPAGGGGEQYV.

CDR3 loop: CASSQERGTIQETQYF. Written as DNA, the CDR3 is TGCGCCAGCAGCCAAGAAAGGGGGACTATCCAAGAGACCCAGTACTTC. The V and J genes are TRBV4-1 and TRBJ2-5; weak D call: TRBD2 (7 bases). CDR3 length equals 16 residues. The V gene's germline CDR1 is MGHRA and CDR2 YSYEKL. V lost 0 bases to trimming and J lost 1 base, with 12 bases between them.

This clonotype was picked up a small number of times. V gene TRBV12-3 or TRBV12-4 combines with J gene TRBJ2-5, with a weak D call TRBD1 (6 bases). The CDR3 extends over 14 amino acids. V lost 6 bases and J 4 bases, leaving 15 bases between the germline ends. CDR3 sequence (DNA): TGTGCCAGCAGATCGAGCTTGGGGGCAGAGACCCAGTACTTC. Translating gives CASRSSLGAETQYF.

This clonotype has ten or more counts. The rearrangement uses TRBV15 and TRBJ2-3; TRBD2 matches 14 bases. V gave up 1 base and J gave up 0 bases; unmatched junction bases: 9. This CDR3 spans 20 amino acids. Per germline, CDR1 LNHNV and CDR2 YYDKDF (reference sequence). The CDR3 nucleotides are TGTGCCACCAGCAGAGGGACTAGCGGGGGGCCATTCTCTAGCACAGATACGCAGTATTTT. Protein sequence: CATSRGTSGGPFSSTDTQYF. The full variable domain, completed using reference TRBV15 and TRBJ2-3, is DAMVIQNPRYQVTQFGKPVTLSCSQTLNHNVMYWYQQKSSQAPKLLFHYYDKDFNNEADTPDNFQSRRPNTSFCFLDIRSPGLGDTAMYLCATSRGTSGGPFSSTDTQYFGPGTRLTVL.

At least ten counts were recorded for this clonotype. The V and J genes are TRBV27 and TRBJ2-5, with D possibly being TRBD1 or TRBD2 (5 bases each). The CDR3 spans 13 residues. From germline, CDR1 is MNHEY and CDR2 SMNVEV (reference sequence). The V and J ends lost 6 bases and 7 bases respectively, with 15 bases between them. The DNA for the CDR3 is TGTGCCAGCAGGGGGACCGCCGATATGACCCAGTACTTC. This codes for CASRGTADMTQYF.

This clonotype was detected a few times. The J gene is TRBJ2-3, the V gene TRBV29-1; 13 positions agree with TRBD2. The CDR3 sequence is 14 residues long. Germline V gives CDR1 SQVTM, CDR2 ANQGSEA. The junction had 4 bases not matched to a gene; V was cut back by 6 bases and J by 4 bases. The CDR3, as DNA: TGCAGCGTCGTACTAGCGGGGGGGGCAGATACGCAGTATTTT. It encodes CSVVLAGGADTQYF.

J is TRBJ1-6 and V is TRBV19; 7 nucleotides align to TRBD1. The CDR3 is made up of 15 amino acids. J lost 6 bases, V lost 3 bases, and 5 bases had no gene match. Germline V gene sequence: CDR1 LNHDA, CDR2 SQIVND (reference sequence). The CDR3 is CASSMTRDSNSPLHF. In nucleotides, the CDR3 is TGTGCCAGTAGTATGACCCGGGACAGTAATTCACCCCTCCACTTT.

There are a few counts of this clonotype. The chain employs TRBV20-1 and TRBJ2-7; D uncertain. This CDR3 region has 12 residues. V gave up 1 base and J gave up 6 bases, with 10 bases separating them. CDR1 and CDR2 (germline): DFQATT, SNEGSKA (reference sequence). The chain's CDR3 is CSARGYPSEQYV. The CDR3 DNA follows: TGCAGTGCTAGAGGGTATCCGTCCGAGCAGTACGTC.

In this sample, this clonotype turned up many times. The gene calls are TRBV5-6 and TRBJ2-3; D not certain. V gave up 3 bases and J gave up 4 bases, with 12 bases separating them. This CDR3 is 14 amino acids long. Germline V CDR1 and CDR2: SGHDT, YYEEEE. CDR3: CASSSGSTPDTQYF. CDR3 DNA sequence: TGTGCCAGCAGCTCGGGCTCAACCCCAGATACGCAGTATTTT.

The rearrangement links TRBV27 to TRBJ1-1, with D maybe TRBD1 (5 bases). The germline gives CDR1 MNHEY, CDR2 SMNVEV (reference sequence). Trimming shortened V by 0 bases and J by 5 bases, and 16 bases separated the two germline ends. The CDR3 extends over 16 amino acids. CDR3 loop: CASSLSTSMGGTEAFF. The CDR3 DNA reads as TGTGCCAGCAGTTTATCTACCTCTATGGGGGGAACTGAAGCTTTCTTT.

This chain links TRBV20-1 with TRBJ1-1; a possible D gene is TRBD1 (6 bases). CDR1 and CDR2 from the germline V gene are DFQATT and SNEGSKA (reference sequence). Trimming shortened V by 7 bases and J by 1 base, and 10 bases separated the two germline ends. This CDR3 is 12 amino acids long. The CDR3 spells CSVPDRNTEAFF. CDR3 nucleotide sequence: TGCAGTGTACCGGACAGGAACACTGAAGCTTTCTTT.

This clonotype was recorded many times. This rearrangement joins TRBV6-2 or TRBV6-3 to TRBJ1-2, with unresolved D. Germline-derived CDR1 and CDR2 are MNHEY and SVGEGT. The V end was cut by 0 bases, the J end by 8 bases, with 10 bases between. The CDR3 consists of 13 residues. The CDR3 nucleotides read TGTGCCAGCAGTTACTCGCCCGGGTTCGGCTACACCTTC. Its protein is CASSYSPGFGYTF.

The table lists this clonotype with many counts. This chain connects TRBV5-1 to TRBJ1-1; D is undetermined. Trimming pared 4 bases from V and 0 bases from J, leaving 7 bases between. This CDR3 comprises 13 residues. Germline values: CDR1 SGHRS, CDR2 YFSETQ. CDR3: CASSSGLNTEAFF. The CDR3 DNA reads as TGCGCCAGCAGCAGTGGGTTGAACACTGAAGCTTTCTTT.

The genes are TRBV4-1 and TRBJ1-2, with D hard to call. Trimming pared 0 bases from V and 1 base from J, leaving 6 bases between. The CDR3 consists of 14 residues. Germline values: CDR1 MGHRA, CDR2 YSYEKL. The CDR3 DNA reads TGCGCCAGCAGCCAAGACGCGGATAACTATGGCTACACCTTC. Protein: CASSQDADNYGYTF.

This clonotype was seen only a few times. The chain uses TRBV5-6 and TRBJ2-1, with 15 bases lining up with TRBD2. This CDR3 region has 14 residues. Trimming at V came to 5 bases and at J to 9 bases, leaving 3 bases not matched to a gene. Germline lookup yields CDR1 SGHDT and CDR2 YYEEEE. The DNA for the CDR3 is TGTGCCAGCAGATCGGGACTAGCGGGGGGTGAGCAGTTCTTC. Protein product: CASRSGLAGGEQFF.

This clonotype appeared a few times. The chain employs TRBV5-8 and TRBJ2-5, with 9 bases identical to TRBD2. The junction had 12 bases not matched to a gene; V was cut back by 2 bases and J by 7 bases. The CDR3 totals 16 residues. CDR1 SGHTS and CDR2 YDEGEE come from the germline V gene. The CDR3 DNA reads TGTGCCAGCAGCTTCGATAGCGGGGGAACGAAACGGACCCAGTACTTC. This sequence encodes CASSFDSGGTKRTQYF.

V is TRBV24-1 and J is TRBJ1-5; no clear D gene. This CDR3 spans 17 amino acids. Per germline, CDR1 KGHDR and CDR2 SFDVKD. V lost 2 bases and J 0 bases, leaving 13 bases between the germline ends. The CDR3 nucleotides read TGTGCCACCAGTGATTCCCTGGCGGGCCCTAGCAATCAGCCCCAGCATTTT. This encodes CATSDSLAGPSNQPQHF.

The rearrangement uses TRBV4-2 and TRBJ1-4, with a weak D call TRBD1 (6 bases). Trimming pared 1 base from V and 5 bases from J, leaving 14 bases between. The CDR3 loop spans 16 amino acids. CDR1 is LGHNA, CDR2 YNFKEQ, per germline. CDR3 region: CASSQVDWTENEKLFF. The CDR3 DNA sequence: TGTGCCAGCAGCCAAGTTGATTGGACAGAAAATGAAAAACTGTTTTTT.

Only a few counts were recorded for this clonotype. This chain links TRBV20-1 with TRBJ2-3; 7 nucleotides align to TRBD2. V shed 5 bases and J 0 bases; nucleotides not matched to a gene: 8. There are 15 residues in the CDR3. Germline V gene sequence: CDR1 DFQATT, CDR2 SNEGSKA (reference sequence). CDR3 DNA: TGCAGTGCTGATCGGGACTACCTTAGCACAGATACGCAGTATTTT. Protein sequence: CSADRDYLSTDTQYF.

The chain combines TRBV27 with TRBJ2-1; maybe TRBD2 (6 bases). Germline V CDR1 and CDR2: MNHEY, SMNVEV (reference sequence). V was pared by 6 bases and J by 8 bases, with 17 bases between. This CDR3 region has 14 residues. The CDR3 DNA reads TGTGCCAGCAGCCTAGCCCCTCCGGGAGATGAGCAGTTCTTC. It encodes CASSLAPPGDEQFF.

The genes are TRBV12-3 or TRBV12-4 and TRBJ2-2; D tentatively reads TRBD1 or TRBD2 (7 bases each). The germline V and J ends were trimmed by 4 bases and 6 bases, with 15 bases remaining between them. The CDR3 is made up of 15 amino acids. CDR3 sequence (DNA): TGTGCCAGCAGTTCAGGGGGGGCAACTGCCGGGGAGCTGTTTTTT. Encoded protein: CASSSGGATAGELFF.

This clonotype occurred many times. V and J are TRBV27 and TRBJ2-1; D might be TRBD2 (5 bases). Per the germline V gene, CDR1 is MNHEY and CDR2 is SMNVEV (reference sequence). Trimming left V 3 bases short and J 4 bases short, with 7 bases between. CDR3 length: 13 residues. CDR3 coding DNA: TGTGCCAGCAGTTTCCGGGGATACAATGAGCAGTTCTTC. As protein: CASSFRGYNEQFF.

This sequence joins TRBV27 and TRBJ1-5; tentatively, D is TRBD1 (6 bases). The CDR3 has 16 amino acids. V shed 5 bases and J shed 5 bases, with 19 bases lying between them. Germline V gene lookup returns CDR1 MNHEY and CDR2 SMNVEV (reference sequence). The CDR3 protein is CASSSLPGADHQPQHF. The CDR3, as DNA: TGTGCCAGCAGTAGCCTTCCGGGGGCGGACCATCAGCCCCAGCATTTT.

In DNA form, the CDR3 reads TGTGCCAGCAGTTACGACAGGGGCGCTTACGAGCAGTACTTC. It specifies CASSYDRGAYEQYF. This chain uses TRBV6-5 with TRBJ2-7, with 8 bases that match TRBD1. Per the germline V gene, CDR1 is MNHEY and CDR2 is SVGAGI. Unmatched junction bases numbered 4, after V lost 2 bases and J lost 4 bases. CDR3 length: 14 amino acids.

This clonotype came up a few times. This sequence joins TRBV20-1 and TRBJ1-1; 10 bases line up with TRBD1. The germline gives CDR1 DFQATT, CDR2 SNEGSKA (reference sequence). This CDR3 is built from 13 residues. Trimming at V came to 4 bases and at J to 6 bases, leaving 5 bases not matched to a gene. The CDR3 nucleotides are TGCAGTGCTAAGGGACAGGGGCGCGCTGAAGCTTTCTTT. Encoded protein: CSAKGQGRAEAFF.